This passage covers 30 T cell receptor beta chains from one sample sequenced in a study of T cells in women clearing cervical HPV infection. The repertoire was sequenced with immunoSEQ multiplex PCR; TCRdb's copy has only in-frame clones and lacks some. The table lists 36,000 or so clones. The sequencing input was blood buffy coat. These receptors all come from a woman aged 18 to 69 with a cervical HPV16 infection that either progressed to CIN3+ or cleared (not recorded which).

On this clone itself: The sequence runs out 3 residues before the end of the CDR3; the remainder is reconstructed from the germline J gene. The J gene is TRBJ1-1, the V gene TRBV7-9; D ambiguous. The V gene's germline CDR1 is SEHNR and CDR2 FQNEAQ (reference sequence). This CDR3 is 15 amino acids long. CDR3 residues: CASSLSGSAPQEAFF. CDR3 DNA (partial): TGTGCCAGCAGCTTAAGTGGCAGCGCTCCTCAGGAA.

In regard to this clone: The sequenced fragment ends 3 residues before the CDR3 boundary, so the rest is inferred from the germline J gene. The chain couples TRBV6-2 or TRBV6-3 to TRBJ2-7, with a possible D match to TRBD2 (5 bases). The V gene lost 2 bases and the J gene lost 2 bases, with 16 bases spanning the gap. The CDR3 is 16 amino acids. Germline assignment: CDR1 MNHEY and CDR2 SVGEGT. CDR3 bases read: TGTGCCAGCAGTTACGAGGTAGCGTCTTCTACCTACGAG. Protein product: CASSYEVASSTYE. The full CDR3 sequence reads CASSYEVASSTYEQYF.

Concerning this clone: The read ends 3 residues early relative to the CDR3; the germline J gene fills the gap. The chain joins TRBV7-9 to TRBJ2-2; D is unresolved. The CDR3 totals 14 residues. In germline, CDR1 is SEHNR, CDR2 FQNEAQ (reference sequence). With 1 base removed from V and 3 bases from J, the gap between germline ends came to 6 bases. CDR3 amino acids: CASSLGHDTGELFF. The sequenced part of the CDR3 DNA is TGTGCCAGCAGCTTAGGGCACGACACCGGGGAG.

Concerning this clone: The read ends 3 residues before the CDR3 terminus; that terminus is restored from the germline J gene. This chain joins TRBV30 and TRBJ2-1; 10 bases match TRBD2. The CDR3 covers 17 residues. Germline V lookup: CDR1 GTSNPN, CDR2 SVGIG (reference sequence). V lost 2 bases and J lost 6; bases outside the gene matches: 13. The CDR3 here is CAWSRYRIAGGGNEQFF. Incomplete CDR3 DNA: TGTGCCTGGAGTAGGTACCGGATAGCGGGGGGCGGCAATGAG. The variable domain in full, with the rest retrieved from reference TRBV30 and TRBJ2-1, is SQTIHQWPATLVQPVGSPLSLECTVEGTSNPNLYWYRQAAGRGLQLLFYSVGIGQISSEVPQNLSASRPQDRQFILSSKKLLLSDSGFYLCAWSRYRIAGGGNEQFFGPGTRLTVL.

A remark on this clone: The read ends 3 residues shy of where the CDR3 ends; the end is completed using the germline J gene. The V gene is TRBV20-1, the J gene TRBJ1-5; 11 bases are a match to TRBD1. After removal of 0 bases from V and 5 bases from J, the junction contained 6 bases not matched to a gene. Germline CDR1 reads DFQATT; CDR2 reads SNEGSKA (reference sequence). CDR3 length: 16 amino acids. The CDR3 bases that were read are TGCAGTGCTAGAGATACCGGGACAGGGGGGTATCAGCCC. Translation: CSARDTGTGGYQP. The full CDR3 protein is CSARDTGTGGYQPQHF.

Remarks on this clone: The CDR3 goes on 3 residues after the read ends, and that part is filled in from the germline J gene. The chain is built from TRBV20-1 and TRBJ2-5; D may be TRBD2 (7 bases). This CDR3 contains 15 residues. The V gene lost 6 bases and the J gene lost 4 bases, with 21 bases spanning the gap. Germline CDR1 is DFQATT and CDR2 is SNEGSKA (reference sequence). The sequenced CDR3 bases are TGCAGTGCCCAGGTGGGGGGGGCGAAGGGAGAGACC. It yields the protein CSAQVGGAKGET. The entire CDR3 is CSAQVGGAKGETQYF.

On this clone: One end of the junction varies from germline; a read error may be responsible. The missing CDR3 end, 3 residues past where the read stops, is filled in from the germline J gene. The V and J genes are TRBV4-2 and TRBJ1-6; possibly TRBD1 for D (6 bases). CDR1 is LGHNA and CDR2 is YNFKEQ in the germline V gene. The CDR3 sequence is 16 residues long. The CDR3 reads CASSQGGGSYNSPLHF. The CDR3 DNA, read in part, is TGCGCTAGCAGCCAAGGAGGGGGCTCCTATAATTCACCC.

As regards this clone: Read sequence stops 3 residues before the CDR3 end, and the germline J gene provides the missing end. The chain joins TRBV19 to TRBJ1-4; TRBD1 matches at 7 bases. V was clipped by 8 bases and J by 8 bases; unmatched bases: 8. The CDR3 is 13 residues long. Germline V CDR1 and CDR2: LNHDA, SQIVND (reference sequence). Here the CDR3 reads CASQDRVGEKLFF. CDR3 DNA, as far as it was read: TGTGCCAGTCAAGACAGGGTCGGGGAAAAA.

The covered CDR3 bases are TGCGCCAGCAGCTTGGCAGGGTACGGAAACACC. Residues: CASSLAGYGNT. The full CDR3 protein reads CASSLAGYGNTIYF. The rearrangement joins TRBV5-1 to TRBJ1-3, with D maybe TRBD1 (5 bases). The read finishes 3 residues shy of the CDR3 end, and the germline J gene is used to complete it. This CDR3 has 14 residues. Germline CDR1 is SGHRS and CDR2 is YFSETQ. V was pared by 0 bases and J by 4 bases, with 8 bases between.

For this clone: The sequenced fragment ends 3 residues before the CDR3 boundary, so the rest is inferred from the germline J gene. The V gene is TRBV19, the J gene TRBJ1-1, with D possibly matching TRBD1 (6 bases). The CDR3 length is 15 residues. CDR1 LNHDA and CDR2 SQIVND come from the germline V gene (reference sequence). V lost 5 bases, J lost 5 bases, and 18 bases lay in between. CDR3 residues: CASSLGPQGNTEAFF. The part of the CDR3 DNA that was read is TGTGCCAGTAGTTTGGGCCCGCAGGGGAATACTGAA.

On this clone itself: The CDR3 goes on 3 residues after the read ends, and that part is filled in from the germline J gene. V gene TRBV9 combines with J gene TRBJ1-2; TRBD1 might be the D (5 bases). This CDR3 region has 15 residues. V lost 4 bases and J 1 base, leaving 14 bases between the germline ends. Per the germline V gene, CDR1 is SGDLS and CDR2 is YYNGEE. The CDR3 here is CASSPHGDSNYGYTF. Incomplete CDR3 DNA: TGTGCCAGCAGCCCCCACGGCGACAGTAACTATGGC.

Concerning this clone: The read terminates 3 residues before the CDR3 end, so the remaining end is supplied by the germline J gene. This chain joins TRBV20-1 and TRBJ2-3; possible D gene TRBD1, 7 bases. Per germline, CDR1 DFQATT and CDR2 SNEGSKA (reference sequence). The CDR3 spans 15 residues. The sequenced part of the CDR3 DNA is TGCAGTGCTAGAGATCCACAGGGGTCGGGGGAGACG. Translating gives CSARDPQGSGET. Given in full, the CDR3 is CSARDPQGSGETQYF.

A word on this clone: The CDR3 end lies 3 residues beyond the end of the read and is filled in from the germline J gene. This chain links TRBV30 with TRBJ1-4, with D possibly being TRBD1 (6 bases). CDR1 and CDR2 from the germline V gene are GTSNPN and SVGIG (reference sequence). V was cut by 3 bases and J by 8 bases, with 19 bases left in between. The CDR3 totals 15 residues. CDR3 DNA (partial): TGTGCCTGGAGCCTAACACAGGGAGTGGGGGAAAAA. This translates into CAWSLTQGVGEK. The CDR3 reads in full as CAWSLTQGVGEKLFF.

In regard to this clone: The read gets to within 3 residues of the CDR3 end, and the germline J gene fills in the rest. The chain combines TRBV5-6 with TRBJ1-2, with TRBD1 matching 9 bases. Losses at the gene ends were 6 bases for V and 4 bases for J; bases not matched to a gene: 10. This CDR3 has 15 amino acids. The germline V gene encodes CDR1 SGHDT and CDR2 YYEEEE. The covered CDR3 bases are TGTGCCAGCAAACTCCGGGGGACAGGGATCTATGGC. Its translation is CASKLRGTGIYG. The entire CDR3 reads CASKLRGTGIYGYTF. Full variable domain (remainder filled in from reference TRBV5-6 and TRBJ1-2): DAGVTQSPTHLIKTRGQQVTLRCSPKSGHDTVSWYQQALGQGPQFIFQYYEEEERQRGNFPDRFSGHQFPNYSSELNVNALLLGDSALYLCASKLRGTGIYGYTFGSGTRLTVV.

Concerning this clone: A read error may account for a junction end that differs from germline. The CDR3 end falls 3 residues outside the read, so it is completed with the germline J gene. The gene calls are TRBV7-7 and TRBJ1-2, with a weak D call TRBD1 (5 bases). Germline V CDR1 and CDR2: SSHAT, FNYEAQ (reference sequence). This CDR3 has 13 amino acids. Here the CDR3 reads CASSLGGVETYTF. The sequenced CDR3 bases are TGTGCTAGCAGCTTAGGAGGGGTCGAGACC.

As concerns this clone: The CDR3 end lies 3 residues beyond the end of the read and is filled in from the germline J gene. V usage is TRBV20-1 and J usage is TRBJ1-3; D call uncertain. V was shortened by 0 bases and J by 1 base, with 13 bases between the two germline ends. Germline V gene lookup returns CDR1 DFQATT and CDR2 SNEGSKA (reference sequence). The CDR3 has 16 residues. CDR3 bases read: TGCAGTGCTAGAGATCCAGAAGAAGGGTCTGGAAACACC. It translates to CSARDPEEGSGNT. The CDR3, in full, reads CSARDPEEGSGNTIYF.

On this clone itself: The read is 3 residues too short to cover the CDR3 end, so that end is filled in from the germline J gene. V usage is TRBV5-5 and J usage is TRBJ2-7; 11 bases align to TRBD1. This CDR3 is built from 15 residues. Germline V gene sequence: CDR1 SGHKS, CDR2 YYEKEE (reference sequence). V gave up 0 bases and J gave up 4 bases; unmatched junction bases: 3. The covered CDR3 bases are TGTGCCAGCAGCTTGGGGGACAGGGGGGGATACGAG. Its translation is CASSLGDRGGYE. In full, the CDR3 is CASSLGDRGGYEQYF.

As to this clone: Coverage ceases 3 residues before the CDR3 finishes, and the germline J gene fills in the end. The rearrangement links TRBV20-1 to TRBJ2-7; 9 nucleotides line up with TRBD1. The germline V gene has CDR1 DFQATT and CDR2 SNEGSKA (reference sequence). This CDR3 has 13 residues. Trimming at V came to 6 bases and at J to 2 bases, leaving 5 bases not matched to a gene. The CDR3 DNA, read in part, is TGCAGTGCGAGGGGACAGGGTCCCTACGAG. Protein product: CSARGQGPYE. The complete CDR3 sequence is CSARGQGPYEQYF.

CDR3 DNA, as far as it was read: TGTGCCAGCAGCTTGTCTAGCGTAAGGCCAGATACG. Encoded protein: CASSLSSVRPDT. The full CDR3 sequence reads CASSLSSVRPDTAFF. This chain connects TRBV7-2 to TRBJ1-1; unclear D gene. The CDR3 end falls 3 residues outside the read, so it is completed with the germline J gene. The CDR3 loop spans 15 amino acids. Germline CDR1 SGHTA, CDR2 FQGNSA.

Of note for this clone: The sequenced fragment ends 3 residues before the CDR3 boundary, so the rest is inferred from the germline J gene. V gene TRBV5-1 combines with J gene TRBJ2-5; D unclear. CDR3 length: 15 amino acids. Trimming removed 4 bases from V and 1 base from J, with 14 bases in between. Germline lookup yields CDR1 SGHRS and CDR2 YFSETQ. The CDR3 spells CASSPRGPTQETQYF. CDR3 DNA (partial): TGCGCCAGCAGCCCTCGAGGCCCAACCCAAGAGACC.

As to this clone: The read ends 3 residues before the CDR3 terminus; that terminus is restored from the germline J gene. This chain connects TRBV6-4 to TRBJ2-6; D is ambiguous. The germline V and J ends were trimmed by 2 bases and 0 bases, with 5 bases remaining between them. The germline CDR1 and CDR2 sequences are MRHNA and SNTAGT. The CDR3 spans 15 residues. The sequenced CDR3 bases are TGTGCCAGCAGTGACCGTTTCTCTGGGGCCAACGTC. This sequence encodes CASSDRFSGANV. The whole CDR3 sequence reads CASSDRFSGANVLTF.

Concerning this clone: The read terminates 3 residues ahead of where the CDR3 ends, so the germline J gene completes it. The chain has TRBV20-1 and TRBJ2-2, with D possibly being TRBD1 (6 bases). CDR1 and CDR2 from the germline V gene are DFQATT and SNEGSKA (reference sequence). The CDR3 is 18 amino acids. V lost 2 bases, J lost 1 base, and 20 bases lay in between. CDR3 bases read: TGCAGTGCTAGACCTAACTTCCGGGACATAAAGAACACCGGGGAG. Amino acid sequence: CSARPNFRDIKNTGE. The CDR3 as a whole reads CSARPNFRDIKNTGELFF.

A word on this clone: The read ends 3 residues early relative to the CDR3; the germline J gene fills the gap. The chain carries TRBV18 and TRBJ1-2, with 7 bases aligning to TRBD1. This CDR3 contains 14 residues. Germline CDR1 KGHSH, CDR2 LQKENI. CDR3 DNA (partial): TGTGCCAGCTCACCCCAGACAGGGACCTCCGGC. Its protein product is CASSPQTGTSG. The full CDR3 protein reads CASSPQTGTSGYTF.

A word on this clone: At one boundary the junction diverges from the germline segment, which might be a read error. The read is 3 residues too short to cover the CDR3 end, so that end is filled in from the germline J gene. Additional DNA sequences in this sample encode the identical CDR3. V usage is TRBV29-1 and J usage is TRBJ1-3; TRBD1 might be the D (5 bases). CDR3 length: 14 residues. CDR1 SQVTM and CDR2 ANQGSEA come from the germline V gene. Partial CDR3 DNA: TGCAGCGTTGCATGGGGGGGGAAAGGAAACACA. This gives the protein CSVAWGGKGNT. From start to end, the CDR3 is CSVAWGGKGNTIYF.

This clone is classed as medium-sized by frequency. The DNA read from the CDR3 is TGTGCCAGCAGCTTATCGACAGGGATCTATGGC. This gives the protein CASSLSTGIYG. The full CDR3 protein is CASSLSTGIYGYTF. The chain combines TRBV5-6 with TRBJ1-2, with TRBD1 identical over 7 bases. The read ends 3 residues shy of where the CDR3 ends; the end is completed using the germline J gene. Trimming cost V 2 bases and J 4 bases; bases outside gene matches: 5. The V gene's germline CDR1 is SGHDT and CDR2 YYEEEE. The CDR3 runs 14 residues.

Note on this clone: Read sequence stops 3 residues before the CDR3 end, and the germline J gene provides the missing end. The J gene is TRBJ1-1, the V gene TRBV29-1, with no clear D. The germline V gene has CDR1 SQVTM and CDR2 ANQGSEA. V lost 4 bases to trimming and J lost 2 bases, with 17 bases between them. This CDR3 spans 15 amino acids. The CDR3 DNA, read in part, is TGCAGCGTTGTAGATCCTAGCCGCCCTAACACTGAA. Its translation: CSVVDPSRPNTE. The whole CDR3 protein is CSVVDPSRPNTEAFF.

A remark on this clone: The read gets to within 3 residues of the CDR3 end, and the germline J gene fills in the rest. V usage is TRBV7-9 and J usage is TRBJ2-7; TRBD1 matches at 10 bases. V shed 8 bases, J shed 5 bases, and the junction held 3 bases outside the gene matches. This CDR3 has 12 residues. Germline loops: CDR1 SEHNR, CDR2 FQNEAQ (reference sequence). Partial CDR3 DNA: TGTGCCAGCCGACAGGGGGCCCACGAG. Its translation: CASRQGAHE. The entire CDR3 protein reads CASRQGAHEQYF.

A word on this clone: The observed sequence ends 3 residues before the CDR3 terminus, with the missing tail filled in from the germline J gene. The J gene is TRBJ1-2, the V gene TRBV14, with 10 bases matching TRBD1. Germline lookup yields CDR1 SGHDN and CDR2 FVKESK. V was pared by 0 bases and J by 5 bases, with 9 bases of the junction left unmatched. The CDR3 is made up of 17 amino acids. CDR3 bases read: TGTGCCAGCAGCCAAGAGCTTACGGACAGGGGGTTATATGGC. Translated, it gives CASSQELTDRGLYG. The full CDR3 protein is CASSQELTDRGLYGYTF.

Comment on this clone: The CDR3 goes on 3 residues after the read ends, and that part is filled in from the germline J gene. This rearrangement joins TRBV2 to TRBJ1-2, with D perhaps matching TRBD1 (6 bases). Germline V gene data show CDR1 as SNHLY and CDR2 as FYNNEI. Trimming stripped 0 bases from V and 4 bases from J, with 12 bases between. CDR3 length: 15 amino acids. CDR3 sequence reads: CASSEAGGGGYGYTF. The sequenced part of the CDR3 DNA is TGTGCCAGCAGTGAAGCGGGAGGGGGGGGCTATGGC.

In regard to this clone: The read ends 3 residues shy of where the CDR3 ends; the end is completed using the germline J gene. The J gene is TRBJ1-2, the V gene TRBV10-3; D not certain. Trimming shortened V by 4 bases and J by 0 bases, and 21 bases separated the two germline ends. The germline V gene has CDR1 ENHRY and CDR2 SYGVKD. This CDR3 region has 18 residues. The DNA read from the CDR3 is TGTGCCATCAGTGTATCACCCGGAACAGTCCTAACTAACTATGGC. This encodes CAISVSPGTVLTNYG. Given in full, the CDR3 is CAISVSPGTVLTNYGYTF.